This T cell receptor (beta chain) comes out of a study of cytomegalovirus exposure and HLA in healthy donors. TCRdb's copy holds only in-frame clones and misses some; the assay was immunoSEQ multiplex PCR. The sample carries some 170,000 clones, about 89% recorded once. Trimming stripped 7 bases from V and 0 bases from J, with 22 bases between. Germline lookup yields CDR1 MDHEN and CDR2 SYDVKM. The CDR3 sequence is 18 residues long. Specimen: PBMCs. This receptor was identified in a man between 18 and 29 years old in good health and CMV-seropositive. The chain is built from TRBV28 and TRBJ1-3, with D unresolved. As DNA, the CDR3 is TGTGCCAGCACTCCTGGCGGCGGGATTTCCCACTCTGGAAACACCATATATTTT. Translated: CASTPGGGISHSGNTIYF. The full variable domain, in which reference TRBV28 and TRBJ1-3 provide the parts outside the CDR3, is DVKVTQSSRYLVKRTGEKVFLECVQDMDHENMFWYRQDPGLGLRLIYFSYDVKMKEKGDIPEGYSVSREKKERFSLILESASTNQTSMYLCASTPGGGISHSGNTIYFGEGSWLTVV.